This T cell receptor beta chain was found in a study of tumor-infiltrating lymphocytes in primary liver carcinoma. Germline V CDR1 and CDR2: SGHTS, YDEGEE. This CDR3 spans 15 amino acids. Trimming left V 8 bases short and J 3 bases short, with 17 bases between. Constant-region priming of approximately 0.55 ug total RNA yielded TCR beta cDNA. For TCR beta, libraries were produced by three nested multiplex PCR rounds using slightly modified ARM-PCR. Amplification in the first two PCR rounds was performed using TRBV1-TRBV30 forward primers and a C-beta reverse primer for approximately 10 cycles each. MiXCR, applied by TCRdb to the multiplex PCR reads, yields one record per CDR3 protein. Among 100,000 to 150,000 distinct CDR3 sequences listed, 64% were seen once. Co-extracting RNA and DNA was done with about 20-34 mg of unsorted bulk tissue as input. The patients, who had chronic HBV infection, were treatment-naive (untreated).

Sequenced input: liver tumor tissue from sampling region 3. The subset here: tumor region T3, left-lateral pole. The receptor was isolated from a woman aged 55-70 years with primary liver carcinoma and hepatitis B virus infection. The rearrangement joins TRBV5-8 to TRBJ2-2; possibly TRBD1 for D (6 bases). The CDR3 sequence is CARPSWGQDTGELFF. The DNA for the CDR3 is TGTGCCAGGCCGAGCTGGGGGCAGGACACCGGGGAGCTGTTTTTT.